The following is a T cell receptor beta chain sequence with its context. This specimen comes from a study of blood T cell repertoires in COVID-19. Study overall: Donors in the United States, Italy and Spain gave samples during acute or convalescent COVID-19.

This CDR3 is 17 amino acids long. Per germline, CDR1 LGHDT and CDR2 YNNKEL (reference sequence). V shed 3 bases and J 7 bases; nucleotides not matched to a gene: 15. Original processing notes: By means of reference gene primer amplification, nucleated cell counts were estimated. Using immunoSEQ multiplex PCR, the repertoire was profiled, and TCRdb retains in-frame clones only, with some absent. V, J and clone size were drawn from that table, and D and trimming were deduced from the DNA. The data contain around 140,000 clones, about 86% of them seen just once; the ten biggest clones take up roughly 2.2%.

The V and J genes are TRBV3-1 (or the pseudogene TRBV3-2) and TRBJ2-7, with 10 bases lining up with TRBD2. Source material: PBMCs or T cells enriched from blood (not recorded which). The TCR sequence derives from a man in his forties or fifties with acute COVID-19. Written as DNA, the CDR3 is TGTGCCAGCAGCCAGGCCTGGGGAGCGGGAGGGCCACGGGAGCAGTACTTC. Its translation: CASSQAWGAGGPREQYF.